This T cell receptor (beta chain) came from a study of blood T cell repertoires in COVID-19. The CDR3 extends over 14 amino acids. Germline V gives CDR1 MNHEY, CDR2 SMNVEV (reference sequence). The V and J ends lost 3 bases and 0 bases, in that order; junction bases with no gene match: 2. Points on this clone: The identical CDR3 is also encoded by other nucleotide sequences in the sample.

The authors' processing: Researchers report that nucleated cell counts were estimated from reference gene primer amplification. TCRdb's table, derived via immunoSEQ multiplex PCR, lists solely in-frame clones and lacks some. The V and J calls and clone size are taken from that table; D and trimming were inferred from the DNA. This sample has about 170,000 clones, with roughly nine tenths found just once. This clonotype was sampled from a woman aged 55-69 years with COVID-19, enrolled during active disease. Sequencing used peripheral blood. V gene TRBV27 combines with J gene TRBJ2-7; 7 bases align to TRBD1. CDR3: CASSLGQSSYEQYF. CDR3 in DNA: TGTGCCAGCAGTTTGGGACAGTCCTCCTACGAGCAGTACTTC.